These 12 T cell receptor beta chains originate from one sample sequenced in a study of blood T cell repertoires in COVID-19 (dated by TCRdb to between 2020 and 2021). Library preparation employed the immunoSEQ multiplex PCR assay. In its TCRdb copy, this immuneACCESS table keeps in-frame sequences only and misses some clones. Where compared with another copy, unresolved V genes explain less than half of these, and the others have no known cause. Present in this sample are around 450,000 clones, around nine tenths of which were seen just once. The ten largest clonotypes hold just under 2% of the sample. Specimen: PBMCs or T cells enriched from blood (not recorded which). The receptor set was obtained from a woman between 18 and 29 years old with acute COVID-19.

V and J are TRBV2 and TRBJ1-2, with D hard to call. Trimming stripped 3 bases from V and 4 bases from J, with 12 bases between. CDR3 size: 14 residues. Per the germline V gene, CDR1 is SNHLY and CDR2 is FYNNEI. The CDR3 DNA is TGTGCCAGCAGTGAGGGCAGCTCCATCTATGGCTACACCTTC. Translated, it gives CASSEGSSIYGYTF.

The chain links TRBV3-1 (or the pseudogene TRBV3-2) to TRBJ2-5; 8 bases line up with TRBD2. The CDR3 runs 16 residues. V lost 4 bases to trimming and J lost 5 bases; unmatched junction nucleotides: 12. Germline CDR1 reads LGHDT; CDR2 reads YNNKEL (reference sequence). This CDR3 reads CASSRTGGGLVETQYF. For the CDR3, the DNA is TGTGCCAGCAGCCGAACGGGGGGGGGCCTTGTGGAGACCCAGTACTTC.

This clone was counted only a few times. The chain joins TRBV10-3 to TRBJ1-2; the D is unclear. The V gene lost 4 bases and the J gene lost 1 base, with 7 bases spanning the gap. The CDR3 length is 13 residues. Germline CDR1 reads ENHRY; CDR2 reads SYGVKD. The CDR3 nucleotides read TGTGCCATCAGTGGAGACAATAACTATGGCTACACCTTC. Its translation: CAISGDNNYGYTF.

The chain combines TRBV20-1 with TRBJ1-2; D remains ambiguous. Germline CDR1 DFQATT, CDR2 SNEGSKA (reference sequence). The V end was cut by 5 bases, the J end by 1 base, with 2 bases between. CDR3 length equals 10 residues. CDR3 in DNA: TGCAGTGCTTATAACTATGGCTACACCTTC. This sequence encodes CSAYNYGYTF.

The chain recombines TRBV2 with TRBJ1-6; D remains ambiguous. Germline CDR1 SNHLY, CDR2 FYNNEI. The length of the CDR3 is 13 residues. V lost 2 bases and J 14 bases, leaving 13 bases between the germline ends. In DNA, the CDR3 is TGTGCCAGCAGTGAAAAGGTTAAGAGGGCCCTCCACTTT. Translation gives CASSEKVKRALHF.

The CDR3 spells CATSDLVGYYGYTF. CDR3 in DNA: TGTGCCACCAGTGATTTGGTCGGGTACTATGGCTACACCTTC. This chain uses TRBV24-1 with TRBJ1-2; D remains unclear. This CDR3 comprises 14 residues. Trimming removed 0 bases at V and 3 bases at J, with 7 bases between. In germline, CDR1 is KGHDR, CDR2 SFDVKD.

The chain combines TRBV9 with TRBJ2-2; a weak D match, TRBD2 (6 bases). Germline V gene data show CDR1 as SGDLS and CDR2 as YYNGEE. The CDR3 runs to 15 residues. V gave up 2 bases and J gave up 7 bases, with 15 bases separating them. The CDR3 reads CASSVGSLAGGELFF. CDR3 coding DNA: TGTGCCAGCAGCGTGGGTTCACTAGCTGGCGGGGAGCTGTTTTTT.

The chain is built from TRBV4-3 and TRBJ2-1; a weak D match, TRBD2 (7 bases). The ends were cut back, 3 bases at V and 5 bases at J, with 32 bases in the middle. The CDR3 is 21 amino acids. In germline, CDR1 is LGHNA, CDR2 YSLEER. CDR3 DNA sequence: TGCGCCAGCAGCCAGCTACAGGGTGTGAGAGCGGGATTCCCCTGGGACAATGAGCAGTTCTTC. Translating it yields CASSQLQGVRAGFPWDNEQFF.

The rearrangement links TRBV28 to TRBJ2-7; weak D call: TRBD1 (6 bases). Germline CDR1 is MDHEN and CDR2 is SYDVKM. This CDR3 is built from 13 residues. Trimming took 6 bases from V and 4 from J, leaving 13 bases between them. The CDR3 sequence: CASRTGNRYEQYF. The CDR3 coding sequence is TGTGCCAGCAGAACAGGGAATCGGTACGAGCAGTACTTC.

V is TRBV30 and J is TRBJ1-4, with TRBD1 as a possible D gene (5 bases). This CDR3 is 16 amino acids long. V lost 2 bases and J 2 bases, leaving 15 bases between the germline ends. The germline CDR1 and CDR2 sequences are GTSNPN and SVGIG (reference sequence). This chain's CDR3 is CAWSNLGGMTNEKLFF. The DNA of the CDR3 is TGTGCCTGGAGTAACCTGGGGGGAATGACTAATGAAAAACTGTTTTTT.

V and J are TRBV24-1 and TRBJ2-7, with D unclear. Germline V gene lookup returns CDR1 KGHDR and CDR2 SFDVKD. The germline V and J ends were trimmed by 2 bases and 3 bases, with 7 bases remaining between them. CDR3 length: 13 amino acids. CDR3 region: CATSDSVHYEQYF. In nucleotides, the CDR3 is TGTGCCACCAGTGATTCGGTCCACTACGAGCAGTACTTC.

This clone was picked up a small number of times. The genes are TRBV29-1 and TRBJ2-3; a weak D match, TRBD1 (5 bases). Germline V gene data show CDR1 as SQVTM and CDR2 as ANQGSEA. There are 12 residues in the CDR3. The germline V and J ends were trimmed by 5 bases and 5 bases, with 11 bases remaining between them. CDR3 coding DNA: TGCAGCGTTAGGGGAATGGGAGATACGCAGTATTTT. Its translation is CSVRGMGDTQYF.